The present TCR beta chain was sequenced within a study of identical twins. CDR1 is SQVTM and CDR2 is ANQGSEA in the germline V gene. J lost 0 bases, V lost 6 bases, and 3 bases had no gene match. This CDR3 has 13 amino acids. In TCRdb, the 5' RACE reads were re-called with MiXCR into one record per CDR3 protein. The data show roughly 710,000 distinct CDR3 sequences, roughly 6% seen once. This clonotype was detected many times. J is TRBJ2-7 and V is TRBV29-1; 9 nucleotides match TRBD1. The sample comprised naive T cells sorted from blood. The source is a man younger than 30 in good health. Written as DNA, the CDR3 is TGCAGCGTAGGGACAGGGAGCTCCTACGAGCAGTACTTC. Translation: CSVGTGSSYEQYF.